This TCR beta chain was identified in a study of regulatory T cells in long-lasting Graves disease. Overall study results and limits: Between persistent patients, roughly 2,600 public clonotypes were shared, exceeding the approximately 940 shared between new patients.

According to the study, TCR beta libraries were built with iRepertoire HTBI primers and CDR3-region Arm-PCR. A single record per CDR3 protein comes from TCRdb applying MiXCR to the multiplex PCR reads. The table shows a few hundred thousand distinct CDR3 sequences, with over 12% occurring only once. Described time point: newly diagnosed GD, antithyroid drugs for less than 3 months. PBMCs were the source of the RNA used for TCR sequencing. Note on this clonotype: Its specificity is not known.

The data were also submitted as part of a second study, on T cells in Graves' hyperthyroidism and ophthalmopathy. That paper adds: Stable hyperthyroidism: no ophthalmopathy progression over 18 months of follow-up. For the diagnoses, clinical symptoms, serum thyroxine and TRAb, thyroid ultrasound and orbital computed tomography were used.

The material was peripheral blood mononuclear cells (PBMCs), obtained at new diagnosis, from a patient treated with antithyroid drugs. This sequence originates from a woman in her thirties or forties with Graves disease.

CDR3 residues: CASSITTSGITYEQYF. CDR3 in DNA: TGTGCCAGCAGCATCACCACTAGCGGGATTACCTACGAGCAGTACTTC. The chain recombines TRBV7-2 with TRBJ2-7, with 10 nucleotides matching TRBD2. Germline CDR1 and CDR2: SGHTA and FQGNSA. This CDR3 region has 16 residues. V dropped 5 bases and J dropped 2; count of bases not matched to a gene: 9.